This record looks at one T cell receptor (beta chain) sequence and its context. This clone has just a few counts. Its target antigen remains unknown. No base-level quality is on record; no much larger clone is a single base apart. V and J lose 6 bases and 1 base, and a span of 16 bases separates them. CDR1 ENHRY and CDR2 SYGVKD are derived from the germline V gene. Counted from cysteine to phenylalanine, this CDR3 has 16 amino acids. The retained sequence is limited to the CDR3, 48 bases, with the frame set at the first base. A single peripheral blood draw of 95 to 150 mL on average was collected from each donor into heparinised tubes. A BD FACSAria II was used to sort naive, central memory, regulatory and stem cell-like memory CD4+ T cells with a panel that included CD45RO, CCR7, CD25, CD127, CD95 and CD27. Every sorted population had a purity above 98%. Right away, PBMCs were isolated by Lymphoprep density gradient centrifugation and were stained directly, with no culture step. So that batch effects would be minimized, each experiment stained and sorted samples in pairs, pairing one healthy donor with one patient.

The data derive from a study of beta chain features in type 1 diabetes (dated by TCRdb to the late 2010s). Background on the whole study: Mean age, gender distribution, total cell number and subset yield did not differ between patients and healthy donors. Across all samples, fewer than 130 million sorted cells were examined, and cell number per subset correlated strongly with RNA yield. The study compared the TCRB repertoires of sorted circulating CD4+ T cell subsets in recently diagnosed type 1 diabetes patients with those in matched healthy donors. Regulatory and stem cell-like memory subsets were obtained from only 8 patients and roughly eight healthy donors, while naive and central memory subsets were obtained from all 30 or so donors. On the study overall, not on this receptor specifically: Fewer insertions and more nucleotide deletions at VDJ recombination sites were observed in patients with type 1 diabetes, implying thymic rearrangement abnormalities. PCR may preferentially amplify shorter templates, but because patient and control samples were amplified and corrected together, any resulting skew would affect both groups equally. HLA sub-analyses involved small numbers of individuals, so any influence of HLA type on TCRB rearrangement remained unresolved. Type 1 diabetes patients showed a moderate but significant shortening of TCRB CDR3 length in all four CD4+ subsets. Because cDNA was sequenced instead of genomic DNA, highly expressing activated cells could be over-represented, though the groups showed no difference in activation or CD3 levels. Naive, central memory and regulatory TCRB repertoires appeared to be more similar among patients than among healthy donors.

All of the isolated RNA was reverse transcribed with the High Capacity cDNA Reverse Transcription Kit, so expressed TCRB transcripts were sequenced. Deep immunoSEQ sequencing was performed on naive, central memory and regulatory T cell samples, with an average of roughly 3.5 million total reads per sample. Sorted cells were lysed in RLT buffer, and RNA was extracted using DNase-treated RNeasy Micro or Mini kits according to cell number. Each cell subset was processed separately to prevent cross-contamination, with patient and healthy donor samples processed together. TCRB sequences were amplified from cDNA with the immunoSEQ multiplex PCR, producing 87-bp fragments spanning the CDR3 region. Sequencing of the amplicons was performed on the Illumina HiSeq platform. As for how the authors treated the data: Synthetic template baselines were used to correct PCR bias computationally, reads within Hamming distance 2 were collapsed, and singletons that could not be merged were discarded. Reads were aligned against IMGT to assign V, D and J genes, CDR3 length and insertions or deletions at six rearrangement sites. Within each subset, clonotype counts were normalized to the number of sorted cells before true diversity and Gini coefficients were calculated with the tcR R package. Repertoire sharing was quantified using the overlap coefficient calculated on TCRB nucleotide sequences. The clones in this table, taken by TCRdb from immuneACCESS, are in-frame only. Not every clone is retained; where verified, under half of the shortfall comes from an unresolved V gene, and the cause of the rest is unknown. D and trimming come from the DNA, and the V and J calls and clone size come from that table. Here the sample has roughly 180,000 clones; over 6% occur a single time. The top ten constitute 0.5% of the sample.

The source is a man between 18 and 29 years old with type 1 diabetes. Sequencing used central memory CD4+ T cells from blood. Recombination joined TRBV10-3 with TRBJ2-1; a tentative D call is TRBD2 (6 bases match). CDR3 protein: CAIRSGTGLSYNEQFF. Read as DNA, the sequence is TGTGCCATCAGATCCGGGACTGGCCTATCCTACAATGAGCAGTTCTTC.